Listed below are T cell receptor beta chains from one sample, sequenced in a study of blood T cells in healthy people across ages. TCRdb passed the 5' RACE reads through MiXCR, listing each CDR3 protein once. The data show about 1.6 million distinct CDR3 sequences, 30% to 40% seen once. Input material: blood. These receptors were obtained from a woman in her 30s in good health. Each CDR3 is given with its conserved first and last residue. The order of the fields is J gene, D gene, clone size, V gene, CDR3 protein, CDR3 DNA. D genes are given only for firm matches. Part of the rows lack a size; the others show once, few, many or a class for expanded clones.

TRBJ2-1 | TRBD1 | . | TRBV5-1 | CASSSRGQGSSYNEQFF | TGCGCCAGCAGCTCGCGGGGACAGGGGAGCTCCTACAATGAGCAGTTCTTC
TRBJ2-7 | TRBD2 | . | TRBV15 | CATSTKGGRPSYEQYF | TGTGCCACCAGCACCAAGGGCGGGAGGCCCTCCTACGAGCAGTACTTC
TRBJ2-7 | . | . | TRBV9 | CASSVDRDSGYEQYF | TGTGCCAGCAGCGTAGACAGGGATAGCGGCTACGAGCAGTACTTC
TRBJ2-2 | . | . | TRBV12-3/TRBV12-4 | CASRDTGNTGELFF | TGTGCCAGCAGAGATACAGGGAACACCGGGGAGCTGTTTTTT
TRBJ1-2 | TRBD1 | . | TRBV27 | CASSLGTGIGYTF | TGTGCCAGCAGTTTGGGGACAGGCATTGGCTACACCTTC
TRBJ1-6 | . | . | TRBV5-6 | CASSQTGDTGFSPLHF | TGTGCCAGCAGCCAAACTGGGGACACCGGGTTTTCACCCCTCCACTTT
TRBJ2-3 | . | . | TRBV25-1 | CASSFWTSSTDTQYF | TGTGCCAGCAGTTTTTGGACCTCGAGCACAGATACGCAGTATTTT
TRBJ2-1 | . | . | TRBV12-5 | CASGLQGYYNEQFF | TGTGCTAGTGGTTTGCAAGGCTACTACAATGAGCAGTTCTTC
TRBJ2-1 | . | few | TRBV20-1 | CRLDYNEQFF | TGCAGGCTAGATTACAATGAGCAGTTCTTC
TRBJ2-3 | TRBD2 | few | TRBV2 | CASSDRGGTDTQYF | TGTGCCAGCAGTGACCGGGGGGGCACAGATACGCAGTATTTT
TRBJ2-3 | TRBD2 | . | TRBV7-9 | CASSPAASGRVGATDTQYF | TGTGCCAGCAGCCCAGCGGCTAGCGGGAGGGTCGGGGCCACAGATACGCAGTATTTT
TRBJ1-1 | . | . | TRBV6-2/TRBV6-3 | CASRKVLRADNTEAFF | TGTGCCAGCCGGAAGGTTCTGAGGGCCGATAACACTGAAGCTTTCTTT
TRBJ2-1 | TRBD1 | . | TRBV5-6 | CASSLQGNREQFF | TGTGCCAGCAGCTTACAGGGGAATCGGGAGCAGTTCTTC
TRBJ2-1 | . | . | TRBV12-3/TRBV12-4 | CASSLFPLANNNEQFF | TGTGCCAGCAGTTTATTTCCTCTAGCAAACAACAATGAGCAGTTCTTC
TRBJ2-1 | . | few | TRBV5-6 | CASRLTRSVPHNEQFF | TGTGCCAGCAGGCTAACTAGGAGCGTCCCCCACAATGAGCAGTTCTTC
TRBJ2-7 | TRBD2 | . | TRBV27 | CASSQRLAFPYEQYF | TGTGCCAGCAGTCAACGACTAGCGTTCCCTTACGAGCAGTACTTC
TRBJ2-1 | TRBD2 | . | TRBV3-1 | CASSQDRTSESGYEQFF | TGTGCCAGCAGCCAAGATCGTACTAGCGAATCCGGGTATGAGCAGTTCTTC
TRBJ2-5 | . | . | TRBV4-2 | CASSPQLLTGVLETQYF | TGTGCCAGCAGCCCCCAACTCCTCACGGGAGTCCTTGAGACCCAGTACTTC
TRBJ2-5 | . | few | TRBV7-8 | CASSTGWTEKETQYF | TGTGCCAGCAGCACCGGCTGGACAGAGAAAGAGACCCAGTACTTC
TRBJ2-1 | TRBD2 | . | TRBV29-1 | CSVETSGDKQFF | TGCAGCGTTGAAACTAGCGGGGACAAGCAGTTCTTC
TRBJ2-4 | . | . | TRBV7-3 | CASSYSGIMMNIQYF | TGTGCCAGCAGTTACTCGGGAATAATGATGAACATTCAGTACTTC
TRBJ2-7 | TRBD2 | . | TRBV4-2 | CAGSPSGGPPGEQYF | TGTGCCGGCAGCCCCAGCGGGGGGCCACCGGGCGAGCAGTACTTC
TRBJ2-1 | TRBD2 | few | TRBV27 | CATRGDYNEQFF | TGTGCCACTCGGGGGGATTACAATGAGCAGTTCTTC
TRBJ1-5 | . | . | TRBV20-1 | CSARDGEGWGNQPQHF | TGCAGTGCTAGAGACGGAGAGGGCTGGGGCAATCAGCCCCAGCATTTT
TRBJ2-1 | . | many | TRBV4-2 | CASSQGLEQFF | TGTGCCAGCAGCCAAGGGTTGGAGCAGTTCTTC
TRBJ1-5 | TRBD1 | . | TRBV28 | CASTQGARQPQHF | TGTGCCAGCACCCAGGGGGCTCGGCAGCCCCAGCATTTT
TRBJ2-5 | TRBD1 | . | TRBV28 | CASSAVGTGKETQYF | TGTGCCAGCAGTGCGGTGGGGACAGGCAAAGAGACCCAGTACTTC
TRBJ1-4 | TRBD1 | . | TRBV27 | CASSRDRAEKLFF | TGTGCCAGCAGTCGCGACAGGGCTGAAAAACTGTTTTTT
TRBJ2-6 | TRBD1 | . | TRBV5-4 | CASSFGTGGYGANVLTF | TGTGCCAGCAGCTTTGGGACAGGGGGGTACGGGGCCAACGTCCTGACTTTC
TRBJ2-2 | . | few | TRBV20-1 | CSAIRKGYTGELFF | TGCAGTGCTATTCGGAAGGGATACACCGGGGAGCTGTTTTTT
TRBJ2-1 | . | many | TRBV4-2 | CASSPRGRRVSSYNEQFF | TGTGCCAGCAGCCCCCGCGGGCGGCGGGTCAGCTCCTACAATGAGCAGTTCTTC
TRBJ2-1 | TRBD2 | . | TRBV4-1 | CASRLTGTSGDQFF | TGCGCCAGCAGGCTAACCGGGACTAGCGGGGATCAGTTCTTC
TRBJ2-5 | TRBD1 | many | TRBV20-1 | CSARGGQGIGETQYF | TGCAGTGCTAGAGGAGGACAGGGGATTGGAGAGACCCAGTACTTC
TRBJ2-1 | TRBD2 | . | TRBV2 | CASISGANEQFF | TGTGCCAGCATTAGCGGGGCAAATGAGCAGTTCTTC
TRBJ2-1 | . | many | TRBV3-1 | CASSQLNEQFF | TGTGCCAGCAGCCAACTGAATGAGCAGTTCTTC
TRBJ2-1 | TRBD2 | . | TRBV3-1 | CASSQASGRQFF | TGTGCCAGCAGCCAAGCCAGCGGGAGGCAGTTCTTC
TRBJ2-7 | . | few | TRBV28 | CASSLSGVGAEQYF | TGTGCCAGCAGTTTATCCGGGGTCGGGGCCGAGCAGTACTTC
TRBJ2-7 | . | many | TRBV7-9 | CAGGGAGLEQYF | TGTGCCGGCGGCGGGGCGGGCCTCGAGCAGTACTTC
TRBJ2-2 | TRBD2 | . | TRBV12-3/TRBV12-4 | CASIPSGGAFTGELFF | TGTGCCAGCATCCCGAGCGGGGGGGCCTTCACCGGGGAGCTGTTTTTT
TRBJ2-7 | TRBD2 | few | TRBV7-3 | CASSLSAGGAHEQYF | TGTGCCAGCAGCTTATCAGCGGGGGGTGCCCACGAGCAGTACTTC
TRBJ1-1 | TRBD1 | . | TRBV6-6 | CASSRDSQYTEAFF | TGTGCCAGCAGCCGGGACAGCCAATACACTGAAGCTTTCTTT
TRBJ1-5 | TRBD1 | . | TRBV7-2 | CASSSTTGANQPQHF | TGTGCCAGCAGCTCTACAACAGGGGCCAATCAGCCCCAGCATTTT